This T cell receptor (beta chain) was observed in a study of cytomegalovirus exposure and HLA in healthy donors. The CDR3 loop spans 13 amino acids. Trimming took 2 bases from V and 1 from J, leaving 5 bases between them. The germline V gene has CDR1 LGHNT and CDR2 FRNRAP. It was with 60 Vbeta and 13 Jbeta primers that the PCR ran. Using immunoSEQ multiplex PCR, the repertoire was profiled, and TCRdb retains in-frame clones only, with some absent. This sample yields 75,000 to 90,000 clones, of which 60% to 85% are seen a single time; roughly a fifth belongs to the top ten. Sequences were obtained from PBMCs. This TCR came from a woman aged 40 to 50 in good health and CMV-seropositive. The J gene is TRBJ1-1, the V gene TRBV12-5; D call uncertain. CDR3 region: CASGLKQNTEAFF. The CDR3 region has the DNA TGTGCTAGTGGTTTGAAACAGAACACTGAAGCTTTCTTT.